This entry lists 7 T cell receptor beta chains sequenced from one sample in a study of cytotoxic CD8 clonotypes in ibrutinib-treated CLL. This table comes from immunoSEQ multiplex PCR, and its TCRdb copy is limited to in-frame clones, with some not included. This sample carries 110,000 to 150,000 clones, 76% of them seen once, and the ten largest clones take 4.5% to 6.5%. The material sequenced was PBMCs, taken after 24 months of ibrutinib treatment. The receptors stem from a human donor with chronic lymphocytic leukemia.

For this clone: Other nucleotide sequences from this sample produce the same CDR3. The DNA of the CDR3 is TGCGCCAGCAGCTTGGACAGAAACTATGGCTACACCTTC. As protein: CASSLDRNYGYTF. The V gene is TRBV5-1, the J gene TRBJ1-2, with no clear D. The V gene's germline CDR1 is SGHRS and CDR2 YFSETQ. V shed 0 bases and J shed 2 bases, with 5 bases lying between them. This CDR3 spans 13 amino acids. The whole variable domain, remainder taken from reference TRBV5-1 and TRBJ1-2, is KAGVTQTPRYLIKTRGQQVTLSCSPISGHRSVSWYQQTPGQGLQFLFEYFSETQRNKGNFPGRFSGRQFSNSRSEMNVSTLELGDSALYLCASSLDRNYGYTFGSGTRLTVV.

The chain carries TRBV7-8 and TRBJ2-4, with D maybe TRBD2 (6 bases). Germline V gene lookup returns CDR1 SGHVS and CDR2 FQNEAQ. V lost 5 bases and J 6 bases, leaving 14 bases between the germline ends. The CDR3 covers 14 residues. The CDR3 DNA follows: TGTGCCAGCAGCCACACCGGGACTGGAAACATTCAGTACTTC. Translating gives CASSHTGTGNIQYF.

This chain joins TRBV7-2 and TRBJ2-3; D not certain. Looked up from germline, CDR1 is SGHTA and CDR2 is FQGNSA. Trimming left V 1 base short and J 5 bases short, with 4 bases between. There are 12 residues in the CDR3. The CDR3 spells CASSLGLDTQYF. The CDR3 region has the DNA TGTGCCAGCAGCTTAGGCTTAGATACGCAGTATTTT.

A single count supports this clone. The chain is built from TRBV7-3 and TRBJ2-2, with D tentatively TRBD1 (6 bases). The CDR3 contains 15 residues. V lost 2 bases, J lost 4 bases, and 11 bases lay in between. Germline V gene sequence: CDR1 SGHTA, CDR2 FQGTGA. Written as DNA, the CDR3 is TGTGCCAGCAGCTTACCCGGACAGAGCACCGGGGAGCTGTTTTTT. This gives the protein CASSLPGQSTGELFF.

The V and J genes are TRBV19 and TRBJ1-5; 7 nucleotides align to TRBD1. CDR1 and CDR2 from the germline V gene are LNHDA and SQIVND (reference sequence). This CDR3 is 15 amino acids long. The ends lost 6 bases at V and 6 bases at J; junction bases unmatched: 11. CDR3 protein: CASSPGTDGGQPQHF. CDR3 DNA sequence: TGTGCCAGTAGCCCCGGGACAGACGGGGGTCAGCCCCAGCATTTT.

This clone came up a few times. The chain links TRBV28 to TRBJ1-6; 8 nucleotides line up with TRBD1. This CDR3 region has 14 residues. With 8 bases clipped from V and 9 bases from J, the junction kept 9 bases outside the gene matches. Germline CDR1 MDHEN, CDR2 SYDVKM. The CDR3 reads CASHAGDRRSPLHF. CDR3 coding DNA: TGTGCCAGCCACGCGGGGGACAGGCGTTCACCCCTCCACTTT.

V gene TRBV7-6 combines with J gene TRBJ2-7, with D tentatively TRBD1 (6 bases). This CDR3 spans 14 amino acids. Germline CDR1 and CDR2: SGHVS and FNYEAQ. The ends were cut back, 4 bases at V and 5 bases at J, with 15 bases in the middle. The DNA of the CDR3 is TGTGCCAGCAGCTCGGGCACAGGGATCCACGAGCAGTACTTC. Its translation: CASSSGTGIHEQYF.